Listed here is a single T cell receptor (beta chain). Germline V gives CDR1 DFQATT, CDR2 SNEGSKA (reference sequence). Germline trimming cut 6 bases from V and 8 bases from J; bases unmatched to any gene: 9. The CDR3 is made up of 13 amino acids. The sample is drawn from a study of blood T cells in healthy people across ages. Then a second PCR, running about 6 to 11 cycles, was carried out with a sample-barcoded 5' primer and a J-beta primer mix. TCRdb passed the 5' RACE reads through MiXCR, listing each CDR3 protein once. In the table there are about 1,000,000 distinct CDR3 sequences, over 35% of which are singletons.

The sequencing input was blood. The clonotype comes from a woman in her fifties or sixties in good health. The V call is TRBV20-1, the J call TRBJ2-1, with 8 bases identical to TRBD2. The CDR3 DNA follows: TGCAGTGCCCTCCAAAGGACTAGCTATGAGCAGTTCTTC. It translates to CSALQRTSYEQFF.